What follows is one T cell receptor beta chain and its context. This clonotype was seen ten or more times. The antigen it binds to is not known. Base qualities are missing; no much larger clone stands one base away. The sample belongs to a study of read filtering for tumor transcriptome and immune sequencing (dated by TCRdb to 2020 to 2021). For context, the study as a whole: The cohort consisted of under 20 male and over twelve female patients, with a mean age of about 66 years and an age range of roughly 40 to 85. As a main aim, a read-filtering strategy for immune repertoire data was addressed, with the specific question being whether clonotypes supported by a single read should be removed. TCR-region mapped reads per sample ranged from about 3.5 to 10.27 million with IR-seq versus only 85 to 1273 with RNA-seq. The study compared TCR repertoires from targeted immune repertoire sequencing and bulk whole-transcriptome sequencing run on the same bone marrow samples. By revised international staging, 8 or 9 patients were R-ISS I, some 17 were R-ISS II and about 7 were R-ISS III. After DNase treatment, whole-transcriptome libraries were prepared with the TruSeq RNA Access Library Prep Kit.

Study-wide findings and limitations: Rather than purified T cells, the sorted CD138-negative fraction was a mixed bone marrow immune population. Compared with RNA-seq, IR-seq captured clonotypes at much greater depth and more reliably, and a smaller IR-seq throughput was enough to identify most of the shared clonotypes. Single-read clonotypes made up about 81.9% of clonotypes but about 3.2% of total reads in IR-seq, and approximately 73% of clonotypes and about 45% of reads in RNA-seq. The correlation between IR-seq and RNA-seq shared clonotype proportions was increased by removal of single-read clonotypes.

From its cysteine to its phenylalanine, the CDR3 spans 14 amino acids. The only DNA kept is the CDR3, 42 bases in frame from the first base. Trimming costs V 5 bases and J 5 bases, and their ends lie 15 bases apart. The germline V gene supplies CDR1 MNHEY and CDR2 SVGEGT. The Immunoverse kit was used to build TCR libraries from 400 ng RNA, with molecular barcoded adaptors covering alpha/delta and beta/gamma chains. TCR library preparation was performed with the same RNA that was used for transcriptome sequencing. TCR libraries were sequenced on an Illumina HiSeq 4000 with 2 x 150 cycles. The authors' analysis ran thus. TCR reads were aligned to human V, D, J and C references and assembled into CDR3 clonotypes with MiXCR, including quality filtering and error correction. The tcR package in R was used for analysis of clonotype counts and gene usage diversity. For inspection of raw mapping reads, RNA-seq reads were mapped by STAR aligner version 2.5.3a onto GRCh37 of the human genome. To test how sequencing depth affects detected clonotypes, IR-seq fastq files were randomly downsampled with Seqtk 1.3. TCRdb passed the public sequencing reads through fastp at Q25 and MiXCR, retaining productive beta sequences. CDR3 protein duplicates are merged, each entry listing the most common genes and DNA. TCRdb assigned the V and J calls; the authors' analysis was not used. The sample profile shows approximately 40,000 distinct CDR3 sequences; roughly an eighth of them were found once. The ten largest account for 27% of the sample.

Each patient had bone marrow sampled at the time of active disease. Ficoll-Hypaque density gradient centrifugation was used to isolate bone marrow mononuclear cells. Myeloma plasma cells were removed and CD138-negative cells were collected by negative selection after labeling with CD138 magnetic microbeads on a MACS separator. Purity of the isolated cells was checked by flow cytometry on an Attune NxT using CD138 antibodies. TRIzol reagent was used to extract total RNA, which was then quantified with a NanoDrop spectrophotometer. Paired RNA-seq and IR-seq were performed on the CD138-negative bone marrow sample of each patient.

The sequence was obtained from a donor at least 40 years old with multiple myeloma. The sample consisted of a population of CD138-negative cells sorted from bone marrow. The cell subset or site tag for this specimen amounts to: bone marrow mononuclear cells depleted of CD138+ plasma/myeloma cells by negative magnetic selection. The sequence joins TRBV6-2 or TRBV6-3 to TRBJ2-5; the D gene cannot be named for sure. Here the CDR3 is given as CASSRNSNRETQYF. The bases are TGTGCCAGCAGTCGTAACTCGAACCGGGAGACCCAGTACTTC.